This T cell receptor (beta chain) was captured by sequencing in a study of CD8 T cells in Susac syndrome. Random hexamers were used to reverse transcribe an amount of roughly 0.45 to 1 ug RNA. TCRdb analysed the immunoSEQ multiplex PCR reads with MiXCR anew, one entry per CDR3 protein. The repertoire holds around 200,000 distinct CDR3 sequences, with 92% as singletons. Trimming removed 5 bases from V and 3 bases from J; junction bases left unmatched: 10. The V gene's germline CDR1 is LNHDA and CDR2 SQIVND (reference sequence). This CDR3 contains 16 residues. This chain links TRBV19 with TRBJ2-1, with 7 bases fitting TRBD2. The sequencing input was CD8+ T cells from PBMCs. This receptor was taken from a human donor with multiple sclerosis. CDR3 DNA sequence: TGTGCCAGTAGTCCTGAGCGGGGACCTTACTACAATGAGCAGTTCTTC. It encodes CASSPERGPYYNEQFF.